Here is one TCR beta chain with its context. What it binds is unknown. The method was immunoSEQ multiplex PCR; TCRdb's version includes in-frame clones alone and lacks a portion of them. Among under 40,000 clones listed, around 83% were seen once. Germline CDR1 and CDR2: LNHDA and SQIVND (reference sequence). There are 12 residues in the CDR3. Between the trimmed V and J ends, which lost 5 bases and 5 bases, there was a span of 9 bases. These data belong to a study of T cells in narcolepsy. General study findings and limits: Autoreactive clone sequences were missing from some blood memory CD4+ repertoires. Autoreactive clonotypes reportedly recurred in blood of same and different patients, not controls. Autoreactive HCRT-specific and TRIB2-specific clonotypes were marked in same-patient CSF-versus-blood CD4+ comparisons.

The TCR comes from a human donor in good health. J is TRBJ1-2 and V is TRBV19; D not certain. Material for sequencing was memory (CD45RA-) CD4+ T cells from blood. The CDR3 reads CASSASWYGYTF. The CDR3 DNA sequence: TGTGCCAGTAGTGCCAGTTGGTATGGCTACACCTTC. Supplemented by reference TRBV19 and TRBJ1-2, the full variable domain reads DGGITQSPKYLFRKEGQNVTLSCEQNLNHDAMYWYRQDPGQGLRLIYYSQIVNDFQKGDIAEGYSVSREKKESFPLTVTSAQKNPTAFYLCASSASWYGYTFGSGTRLTVV.